The 26 T cell receptor beta chains below come from one sample, sequenced in a study of blood T cell repertoires in COVID-19 (TCRdb year 2020). The library came from the immunoSEQ multiplex PCR assay. TCRdb took this table from immuneACCESS and kept in-frame rearrangements with V and J called. Such tables lack part of the clones; where checked against another copy, unresolved V genes explain under half of the gap, and the rest is unexplained. Present in this sample are a few hundred thousand clones, roughly 88% of which were seen just once. The ten biggest clones cover about 0.8% of the sample. The sequenced material came from peripheral blood. Receptors originate from a woman in her twenties or thirties with acute or convalescent COVID-19.

J is TRBJ2-2 and V is TRBV2, with 8 nucleotides matching TRBD2. Germline values: CDR1 SNHLY, CDR2 FYNNEI. The V and J ends lost 6 bases and 6 bases, in that order; junction bases with no gene match: 6. The CDR3 consists of 14 residues. The CDR3 reads CASRDSGSAGELFF. CDR3 nucleotides: TGTGCCAGCAGAGACAGCGGGAGCGCCGGGGAGCTGTTTTTT. Filled out from reference TRBV2 and TRBJ2-2, the complete variable domain reads EPEVTQTPSHQVTQMGQEVILRCVPISNHLYFYWYRQILGQKVEFLVSFYNNEISEKSEIFDDQFSVERPDGSNFTLKIRSTKLEDSAMYFCASRDSGSAGELFFGEGSRLTVL.

This clone showed up just a few times. The rearrangement uses TRBV10-3 and TRBJ1-3; D is unresolved. V was clipped by 3 bases and J by 2 bases, with 17 bases between them. Germline V CDR1 and CDR2: ENHRY, SYGVKD. The CDR3 is 17 amino acids. The DNA for the CDR3 is TGTGCCATCAGTGAAGTTGGAACAGTCATAGCTGGAAACACCATATATTTT. Encoded protein: CAISEVGTVIAGNTIYF.

The V call is TRBV4-3, the J call TRBJ2-7, with 7 bases lining up with TRBD1. J was trimmed by 5 bases and V by 4 bases; bases with no gene match: 5. Germline V gene lookup returns CDR1 LGHNA and CDR2 YSLEER. This CDR3 region has 13 residues. CDR3 amino acids: CASSLDRVHEQYF. CDR3 bases: TGCGCCAGCAGCCTAGACAGGGTCCACGAGCAGTACTTC.

The gene calls are TRBV7-3 and TRBJ2-7, with TRBD1 matching 10 bases. V trimming: 3 bases; J trimming: 7 bases; junction bases outside the gene matches: 6. CDR3 length: 14 amino acids. Germline CDR1 is SGHTA and CDR2 is FQGTGA. CDR3 DNA sequence: TGTGCCAGCAGCTTGGACAGGGGGTCGCGGGAGCAGTACTTC. Translating gives CASSLDRGSREQYF.

The CDR3 sequence is CASSFRDSQETQYF. CDR3 DNA: TGTGCCAGCAGTTTTCGGGACAGCCAAGAGACCCAGTACTTC. The V and J genes are TRBV27 and TRBJ2-5; 7 nucleotides agree with TRBD1. The ends lost 3 bases at V and 1 base at J; junction bases unmatched: 2. CDR1 is MNHEY and CDR2 is SMNVEV in the germline V gene (reference sequence). The CDR3 is 14 residues long.

The count of this clone is one. This rearrangement joins TRBV7-9 to TRBJ2-7; 11 bases align to TRBD1. V lost 5 bases, J lost 5 bases, and 8 bases stayed unmatched. The CDR3 has 15 residues. Germline loops: CDR1 SEHNR, CDR2 FQNEAQ (reference sequence). The CDR3 loop reads CASSHWTGGRHEQYF. DNA of the CDR3: TGTGCCAGCAGCCACTGGACAGGGGGCCGGCACGAGCAGTACTTC.

The gene calls are TRBV5-1 and TRBJ2-7; D is perhaps TRBD1 (6 bases). The CDR3 runs to 14 residues. V was shortened by 4 bases and J by 4 bases, with 15 bases between the two germline ends. The V gene's germline CDR1 is SGHRS and CDR2 YFSETQ. As DNA, the CDR3 is TGCGCCAGCAGCGGAACAGGGTTTATTTACGAGCAGTACTTC. Residues: CASSGTGFIYEQYF.

V gene TRBV2 combines with J gene TRBJ1-1; 8 bases line up with TRBD1. Unmatched junction bases numbered 17, after V lost 5 bases and J lost 0 bases. This CDR3 contains 19 residues. Germline CDR1 and CDR2: SNHLY and FYNNEI. The CDR3 region is CASSPITDRGGSLNTEAFF. The CDR3 region has the DNA TGTGCCAGCAGTCCTATCACAGACAGGGGAGGTAGTTTGAACACTGAAGCTTTCTTT.

The genes are TRBV6-5 and TRBJ2-6; no clear D. CDR1 is MNHEY, CDR2 SVGAGI, per germline. The CDR3 contains 16 residues. V was shortened by 1 base and J by 2 bases, with 9 bases between the two germline ends. CDR3 protein: CASSYLSVTGANVLTF. The CDR3 DNA sequence: TGTGCCAGCAGTTACTTATCGGTTACTGGGGCCAACGTCCTGACTTTC.

This chain links TRBV19 with TRBJ1-5; D not certain. With 3 bases removed from V and 2 bases from J, the gap between germline ends came to 14 bases. There are 16 residues in the CDR3. Germline assignment: CDR1 LNHDA and CDR2 SQIVND (reference sequence). DNA for the CDR3: TGTGCCAGTAGTATGTTCGGCTCGGGTGGCAATCAGCCCCAGCATTTT. Translation gives CASSMFGSGGNQPQHF.

This clone was recorded only once. This rearrangement joins TRBV27 to TRBJ1-6, with 9 bases aligning to TRBD1. Germline trimming cut 5 bases from V and 4 bases from J; bases unmatched to any gene: 6. The germline V gene has CDR1 MNHEY and CDR2 SMNVEV (reference sequence). CDR3 length equals 16 residues. CDR3 loop: CASSPRTGVYNSPLHF. The CDR3, as DNA: TGTGCCAGCAGTCCTAGGACAGGGGTTTATAATTCACCCCTCCACTTT.

This clone was observed a single time. The chain combines TRBV9 with TRBJ2-5, with 10 bases identical to TRBD2. The CDR3 totals 17 residues. Trimming cost V 4 bases and J 5 bases; bases outside gene matches: 14. Germline lookup yields CDR1 SGDLS and CDR2 YYNGEE. The CDR3 nucleotides read TGTGCCAGCAGCTCGCCCCCACTAGCGGGAATGGGGGAGACCCAGTACTTC. It yields the protein CASSSPPLAGMGETQYF. Together with reference TRBV9 and TRBJ2-5, the CDR3 gives the full variable domain: DSGVTQTPKHLITATGQRVTLRCSPRSGDLSVYWYQQSLDQGLQFLIQYYNGEERAKGNILERFSAQQFPDLHSELNLSSLELGDSALYFCASSSPPLAGMGETQYFGPGTRLLVL.

This clone has a handful of counts. The chain is built from TRBV19 and TRBJ1-3; D may be TRBD1 (5 bases). The CDR3 runs to 15 residues. Germline values: CDR1 LNHDA, CDR2 SQIVND (reference sequence). V lost 3 bases and J 2 bases, leaving 11 bases between the germline ends. The CDR3 loop reads CASSIGTDTGNTIYF. Written as DNA, the CDR3 is TGTGCCAGTAGTATCGGAACGGACACTGGAAACACCATATATTTT.

This chain joins TRBV9 and TRBJ2-1; possibly TRBD2 for D (6 bases). Germline CDR1 and CDR2: SGDLS and YYNGEE. V was clipped by 0 bases and J by 6 bases, with 10 bases between them. This CDR3 contains 14 residues. The CDR3 region has the DNA TGTGCCAGCAGCGTAGCGGGAGATGTCAATGAGCAGTTCTTC. Its protein is CASSVAGDVNEQFF.

V is TRBV2 and J is TRBJ2-2; the match to TRBD2 covers 9 bases. The germline gives CDR1 SNHLY, CDR2 FYNNEI. V was pared by 8 bases and J by 4 bases, with 2 bases of the junction left unmatched. The CDR3 is made up of 13 amino acids. CDR3 residues: CASEREATGELFF. For the CDR3, the DNA is TGTGCCAGCGAGCGGGAGGCCACCGGGGAGCTGTTTTTT.

The rearrangement joins TRBV30 to TRBJ2-3, with TRBD2 matching 9 bases. CDR1 and CDR2 from the germline V gene are GTSNPN and SVGIG (reference sequence). The V segment lost 2 bases and the J segment 1 base; nucleotides outside the gene matches: 4. This CDR3 is built from 15 residues. CDR3 in amino acids: CAWSRAGGGTDTQYF. In nucleotides, the CDR3 is TGTGCCTGGAGTCGGGCGGGAGGGGGCACAGATACGCAGTATTTT.

V and J are TRBV4-1 and TRBJ2-7, with 7 positions matching TRBD2. The length of the CDR3 is 15 residues. V was clipped by 4 bases and J by 2 bases; unmatched bases: 8. Germline V CDR1 and CDR2: MGHRA, YSYEKL. The CDR3 sequence: CASSPYSGGTYEQYF. CDR3 DNA sequence: TGCGCCAGCAGCCCCTATTCGGGAGGAACCTACGAGCAGTACTTC.

This chain's CDR3 is CAISESEGWDTGELFF. The CDR3, as DNA: TGTGCCATCAGTGAGTCGGAGGGCTGGGACACCGGGGAGCTGTTTTTT. The rearrangement links TRBV10-3 to TRBJ2-2, with D perhaps TRBD2 (6 bases). Germline V gene sequence: CDR1 ENHRY, CDR2 SYGVKD. V lost 0 bases to trimming and J lost 3 bases, with 11 bases between them. This CDR3 comprises 16 residues.

This clone was observed once. The chain joins TRBV6-5 to TRBJ2-1; TRBD2 might be the D (6 bases). Germline assignment: CDR1 MNHEY and CDR2 SVGAGI. CDR3 length: 16 residues. The V gene lost 0 bases and the J gene lost 2 bases, with 11 bases spanning the gap. CDR3 sequence reads: CASSYSISGAYNEQFF. CDR3 bases: TGTGCCAGCAGTTACTCGATCTCGGGGGCCTACAATGAGCAGTTCTTC.

The chain carries TRBV6-1 and TRBJ2-3; 8 nucleotides align to TRBD2. V lost 3 bases and J lost 2; bases outside the gene matches: 7. The CDR3 loop spans 16 amino acids. Per germline, CDR1 MNHNS and CDR2 SASEGT. The DNA for the CDR3 is TGTGCCAGCAGTGATTTTGCGGGAGGAATCACAGATACGCAGTATTTT. Translation gives CASSDFAGGITDTQYF.

There are a few counts of this clone. The DNA of the CDR3 is TGTGCCACCAGAGGTTCGACAGGGGTCAATCAGCCCCAGCATTTT. It is translated as CATRGSTGVNQPQHF. This chain joins TRBV15 and TRBJ1-5; 8 bases are a match to TRBD1. There are 15 residues in the CDR3. Germline V lookup: CDR1 LNHNV, CDR2 YYDKDF (reference sequence). With V trimmed by 6 bases and J by 3 bases, 7 bases remained unmatched.

The genes are TRBV29-1 and TRBJ1-2; D remains unclear. The germline gives CDR1 SQVTM, CDR2 ANQGSEA. This CDR3 comprises 14 residues. Trimming pared 7 bases from V and 4 bases from J, leaving 19 bases between. CDR3 nucleotides: TGCAGCGCAATGTTGATTTCGGACTCCTATGGCTACACCTTC. Translation gives CSAMLISDSYGYTF.

The rearrangement joins TRBV21-1 to TRBJ2-3; no DNA check was done on the table's D call, TRBD2. TRBV21-1 corresponds to a pseudogene. CDR3 length equals 15 residues. CDR3 nucleotide sequence: TGTGCCAGCAGATTGACTAGCGGGAGTAGGGATACGCAGTATTTT. The encoded protein is CASRLTSGSRDTQYF.

The chain links TRBV19 to TRBJ2-7; 8 nucleotides match TRBD2. Per germline, CDR1 LNHDA and CDR2 SQIVND (reference sequence). The CDR3 sequence is 14 residues long. With V trimmed by 5 bases and J by 3 bases, 6 bases remained unmatched. The DNA for the CDR3 is TGTGCCAGTAGTTTCAGCGGGAGCCACTACGAGCAGTACTTC. This translates into CASSFSGSHYEQYF.

V usage is TRBV6-2 or TRBV6-3 and J usage is TRBJ2-7, with 7 bases identical to TRBD2. This CDR3 comprises 13 residues. Germline V CDR1 and CDR2: MNHEY, SVGEGT. J lost 0 bases, V lost 5 bases, and 1 base had no gene match. CDR3 residues: CASSRTSSYEQYF. As DNA, the CDR3 is TGTGCCAGCAGTCGGACTAGCTCCTACGAGCAGTACTTC.

J is TRBJ2-7 and V is TRBV6-5; tentatively, D is TRBD1 (5 bases). This CDR3 has 13 residues. Germline V lookup: CDR1 MNHEY, CDR2 SVGAGI. The V end lost 6 bases, the J end lost 4 bases, and 13 bases lay between the germline ends. The CDR3 DNA follows: TGTGCCAGCAGCCGGACAAAAGGGTACGAGCAGTACTTC. The encoded protein is CASSRTKGYEQYF.